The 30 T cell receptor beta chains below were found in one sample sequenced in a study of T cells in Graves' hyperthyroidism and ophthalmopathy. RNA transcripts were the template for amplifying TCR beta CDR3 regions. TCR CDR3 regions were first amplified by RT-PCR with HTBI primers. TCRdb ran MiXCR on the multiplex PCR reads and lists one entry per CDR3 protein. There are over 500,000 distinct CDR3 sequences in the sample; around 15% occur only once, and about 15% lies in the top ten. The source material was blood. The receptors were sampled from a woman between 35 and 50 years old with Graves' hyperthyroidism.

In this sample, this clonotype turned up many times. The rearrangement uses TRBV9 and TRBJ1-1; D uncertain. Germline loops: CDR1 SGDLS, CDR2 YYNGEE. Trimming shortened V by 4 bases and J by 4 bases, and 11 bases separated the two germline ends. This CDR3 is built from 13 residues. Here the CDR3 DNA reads TGTGCCAGCAGCCCCGGGTGGTCCACTGAAGCTTTCTTT. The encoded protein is CASSPGWSTEAFF.

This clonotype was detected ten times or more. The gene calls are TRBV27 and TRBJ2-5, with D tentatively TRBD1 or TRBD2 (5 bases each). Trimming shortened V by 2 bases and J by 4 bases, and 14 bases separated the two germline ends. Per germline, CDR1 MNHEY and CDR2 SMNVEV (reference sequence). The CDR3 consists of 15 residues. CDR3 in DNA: TGTGCCAGCAGTTTAGGTGTCAGGGCGGGAGAGACCCAGTACTTC. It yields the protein CASSLGVRAGETQYF.

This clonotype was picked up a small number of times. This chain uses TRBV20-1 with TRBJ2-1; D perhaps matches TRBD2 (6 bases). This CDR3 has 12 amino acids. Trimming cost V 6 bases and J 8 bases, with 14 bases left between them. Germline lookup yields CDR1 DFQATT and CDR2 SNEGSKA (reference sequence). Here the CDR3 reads CSAKGLGDEQFF. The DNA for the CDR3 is TGCAGTGCAAAGGGACTTGGCGATGAGCAGTTCTTC.

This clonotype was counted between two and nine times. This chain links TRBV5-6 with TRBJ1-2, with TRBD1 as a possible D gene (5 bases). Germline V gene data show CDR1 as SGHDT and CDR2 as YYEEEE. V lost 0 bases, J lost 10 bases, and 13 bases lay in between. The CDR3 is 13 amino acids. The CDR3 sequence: CASSLEGIRFYTF. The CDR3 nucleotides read TGTGCCAGCAGCTTGGAGGGGATTCGGTTCTACACCTTC.

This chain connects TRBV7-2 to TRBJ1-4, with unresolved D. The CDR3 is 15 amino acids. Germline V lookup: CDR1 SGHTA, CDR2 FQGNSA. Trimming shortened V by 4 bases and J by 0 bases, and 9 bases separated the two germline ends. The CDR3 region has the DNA TGTGCCAGCAGCTATCGAGGAGCAACTAATGAAAAACTGTTTTTT. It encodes CASSYRGATNEKLFF.

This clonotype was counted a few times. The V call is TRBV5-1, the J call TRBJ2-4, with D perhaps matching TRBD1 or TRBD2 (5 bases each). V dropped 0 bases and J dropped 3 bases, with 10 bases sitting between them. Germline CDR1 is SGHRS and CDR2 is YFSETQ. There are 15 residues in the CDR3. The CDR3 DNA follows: TGCGCCAGCAGCTTGGGGCAGGGAGTCAAAAACATTCAGTACTTC. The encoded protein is CASSLGQGVKNIQYF. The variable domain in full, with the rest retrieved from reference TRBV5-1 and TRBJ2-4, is KAGVTQTPRYLIKTRGQQVTLSCSPISGHRSVSWYQQTPGQGLQFLFEYFSETQRNKGNFPGRFSGRQFSNSRSEMNVSTLELGDSALYLCASSLGQGVKNIQYFGAGTRLSVL.

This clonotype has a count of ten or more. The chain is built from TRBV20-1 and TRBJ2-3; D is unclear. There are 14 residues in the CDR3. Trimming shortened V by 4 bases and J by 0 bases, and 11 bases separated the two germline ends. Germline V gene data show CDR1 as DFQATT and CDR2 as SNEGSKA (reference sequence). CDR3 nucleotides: TGCAGTGCTAAGGACGGTTCTAGCACAGATACGCAGTATTTT. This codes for CSAKDGSSTDTQYF.

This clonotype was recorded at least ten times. In DNA form, the CDR3 reads TGTGCCAGCTCCCAAATACAGGTTAAGGACACTGAAGCTTTCTTT. Its translation is CASSQIQVKDTEAFF. The rearrangement joins TRBV18 to TRBJ1-1; D possibly corresponds to TRBD1 (5 bases). This CDR3 is built from 15 residues. Trimming removed 6 bases from V and 3 bases from J, with 17 bases in between. CDR1 KGHSH and CDR2 LQKENI come from the germline V gene.

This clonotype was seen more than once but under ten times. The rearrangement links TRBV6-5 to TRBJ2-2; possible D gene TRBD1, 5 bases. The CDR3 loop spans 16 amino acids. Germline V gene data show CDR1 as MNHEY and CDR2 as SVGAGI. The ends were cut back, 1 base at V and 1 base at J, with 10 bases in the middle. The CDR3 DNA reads TGTGCCAGCAGTTACTACTATACAGGGAACACCGGGGAGCTGTTTTTT. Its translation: CASSYYYTGNTGELFF.

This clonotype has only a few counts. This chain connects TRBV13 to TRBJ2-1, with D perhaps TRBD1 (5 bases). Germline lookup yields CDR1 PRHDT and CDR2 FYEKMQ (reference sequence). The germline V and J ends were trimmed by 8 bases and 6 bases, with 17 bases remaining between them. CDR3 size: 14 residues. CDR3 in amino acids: CASGLQGFFNEQFF. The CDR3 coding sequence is TGTGCCAGCGGTCTTCAGGGATTTTTCAATGAGCAGTTCTTC.

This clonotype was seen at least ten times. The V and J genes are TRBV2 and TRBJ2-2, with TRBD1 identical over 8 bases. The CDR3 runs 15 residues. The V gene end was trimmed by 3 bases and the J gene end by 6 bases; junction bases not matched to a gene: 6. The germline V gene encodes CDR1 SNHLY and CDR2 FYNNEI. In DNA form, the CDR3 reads TGTGCCAGCAGTGAGTGGACAGGGCGTTCCGGGGAGCTGTTTTTT. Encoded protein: CASSEWTGRSGELFF.

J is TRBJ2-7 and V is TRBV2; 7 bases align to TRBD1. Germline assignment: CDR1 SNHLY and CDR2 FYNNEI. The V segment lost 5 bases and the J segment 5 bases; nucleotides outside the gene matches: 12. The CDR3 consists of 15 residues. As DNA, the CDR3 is TGTGCCAGCAGTCTAACCGGGACAGAAGCGGACGAGCAGTACTTC. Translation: CASSLTGTEADEQYF.

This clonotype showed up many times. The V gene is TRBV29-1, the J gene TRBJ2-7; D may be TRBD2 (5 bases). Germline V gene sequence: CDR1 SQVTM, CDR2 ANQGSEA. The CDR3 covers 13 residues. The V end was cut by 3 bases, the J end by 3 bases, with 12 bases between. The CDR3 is CSVEASPNYEQYF. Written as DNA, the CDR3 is TGCAGCGTTGAGGCTAGCCCGAACTACGAGCAGTACTTC.

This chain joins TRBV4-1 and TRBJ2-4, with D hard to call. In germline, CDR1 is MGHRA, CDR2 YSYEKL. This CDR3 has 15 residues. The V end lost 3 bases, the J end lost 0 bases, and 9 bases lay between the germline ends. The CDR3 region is CASSHHELAKNIQYF. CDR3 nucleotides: TGCGCCAGCAGCCATCACGAACTAGCCAAAAACATTCAGTACTTC.

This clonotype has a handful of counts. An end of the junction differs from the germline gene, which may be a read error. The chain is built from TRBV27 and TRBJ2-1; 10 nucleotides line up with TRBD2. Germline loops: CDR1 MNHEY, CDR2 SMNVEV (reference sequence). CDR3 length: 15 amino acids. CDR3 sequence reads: CVSSSRVSGRYEQFF. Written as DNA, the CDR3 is TGTGTCAGCAGTTCGAGGGTTAGCGGGAGGTATGAGCAGTTCTTC.

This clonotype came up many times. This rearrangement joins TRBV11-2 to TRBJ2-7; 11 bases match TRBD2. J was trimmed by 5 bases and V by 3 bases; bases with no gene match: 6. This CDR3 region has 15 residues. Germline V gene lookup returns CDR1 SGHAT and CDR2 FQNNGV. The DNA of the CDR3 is TGTGCCAGCAGCTTCACTAGCGGGAGTACCCACGAGCAGTACTTC. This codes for CASSFTSGSTHEQYF.

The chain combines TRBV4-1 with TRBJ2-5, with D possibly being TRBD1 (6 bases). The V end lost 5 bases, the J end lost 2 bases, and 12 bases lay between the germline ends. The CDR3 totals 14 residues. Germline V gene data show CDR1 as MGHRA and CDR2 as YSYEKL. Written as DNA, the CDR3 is TGCGCCAGCAGCTGGACAGTAACTCAAGAGACCCAGTACTTC. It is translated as CASSWTVTQETQYF.

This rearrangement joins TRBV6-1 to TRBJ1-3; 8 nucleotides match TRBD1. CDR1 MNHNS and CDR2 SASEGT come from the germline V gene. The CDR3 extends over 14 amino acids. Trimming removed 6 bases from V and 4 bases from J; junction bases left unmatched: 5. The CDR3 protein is CASRGQGLGNTIYF. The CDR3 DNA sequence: TGTGCCAGCAGAGGACAGGGACTGGGAAACACCATATATTTT.

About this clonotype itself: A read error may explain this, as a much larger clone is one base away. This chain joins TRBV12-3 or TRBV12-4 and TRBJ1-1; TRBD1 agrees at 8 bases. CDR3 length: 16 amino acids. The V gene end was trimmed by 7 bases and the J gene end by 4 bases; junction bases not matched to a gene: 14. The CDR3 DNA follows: TGTGCCAGCACTCCTCCACAGGGGGGACCGAGCACTGAAGCTTTCTTT. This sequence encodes CASTPPQGGPSTEAFF.

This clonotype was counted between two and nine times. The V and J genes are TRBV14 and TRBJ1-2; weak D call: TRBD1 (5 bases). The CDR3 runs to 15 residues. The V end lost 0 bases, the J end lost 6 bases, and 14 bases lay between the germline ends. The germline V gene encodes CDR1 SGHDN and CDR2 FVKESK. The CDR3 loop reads CASSQDRQGFHGYTF. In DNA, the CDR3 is TGTGCCAGCAGCCAAGATAGGCAGGGTTTTCATGGCTACACCTTC. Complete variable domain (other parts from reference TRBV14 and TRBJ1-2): EAGVTQFPSHSVIEKGQTVTLRCDPISGHDNLYWYRRVMGKEIKFLLHFVKESKQDESGMPNNRFLAERTGGTYSTLKVQPAELEDSGVYFCASSQDRQGFHGYTFGSGTRLTVV.

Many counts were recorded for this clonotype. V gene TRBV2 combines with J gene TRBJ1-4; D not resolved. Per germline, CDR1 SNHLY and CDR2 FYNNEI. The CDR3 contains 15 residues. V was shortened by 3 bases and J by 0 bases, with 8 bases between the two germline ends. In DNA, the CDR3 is TGTGCCAGCAGTGAGGCACATACAACTAATGAAAAACTGTTTTTT. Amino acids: CASSEAHTTNEKLFF.

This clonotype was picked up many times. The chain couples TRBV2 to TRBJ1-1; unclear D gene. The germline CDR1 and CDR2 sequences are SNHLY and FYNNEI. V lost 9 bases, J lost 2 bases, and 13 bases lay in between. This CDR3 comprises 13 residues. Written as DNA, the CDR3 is TGTGCCAGTCCTAGGGCACAAAACACTGAAGCTTTCTTT. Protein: CASPRAQNTEAFF.

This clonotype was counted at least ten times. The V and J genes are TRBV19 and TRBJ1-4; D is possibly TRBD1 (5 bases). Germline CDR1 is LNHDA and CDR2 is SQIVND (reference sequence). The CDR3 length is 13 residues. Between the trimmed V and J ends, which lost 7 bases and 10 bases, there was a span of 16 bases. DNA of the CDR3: TGTGCCAGTAACCCTCAGGGACGGAGAAAACTGTTTTTT. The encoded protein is CASNPQGRRKLFF.

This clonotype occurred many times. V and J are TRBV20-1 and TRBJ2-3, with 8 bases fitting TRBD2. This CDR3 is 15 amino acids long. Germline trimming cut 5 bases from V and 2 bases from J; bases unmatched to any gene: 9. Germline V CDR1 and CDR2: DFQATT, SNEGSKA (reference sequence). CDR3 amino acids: CSARRAGGPTDTQYF. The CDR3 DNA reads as TGCAGTGCTCGGCGGGCGGGAGGACCCACAGATACGCAGTATTTT.

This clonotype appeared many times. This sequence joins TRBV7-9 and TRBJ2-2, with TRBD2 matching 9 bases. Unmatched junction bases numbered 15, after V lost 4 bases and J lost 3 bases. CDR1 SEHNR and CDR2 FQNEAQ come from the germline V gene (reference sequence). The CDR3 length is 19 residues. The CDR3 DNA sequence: TGTGCCAGCAGCTCAACCAAGGGGCGCCTAGCGGGACACACCGGGGAGCTGTTTTTT. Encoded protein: CASSSTKGRLAGHTGELFF. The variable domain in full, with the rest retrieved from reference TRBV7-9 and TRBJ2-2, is DTGVSQNPRHKITKRGQNVTFRCDPISEHNRLYWYRQTLGQGPEFLTYFQNEAQLEKSRLLSDRFSAERPKGSFSTLEIQRTEQGDSAMYLCASSSTKGRLAGHTGELFFGEGSRLTVL.

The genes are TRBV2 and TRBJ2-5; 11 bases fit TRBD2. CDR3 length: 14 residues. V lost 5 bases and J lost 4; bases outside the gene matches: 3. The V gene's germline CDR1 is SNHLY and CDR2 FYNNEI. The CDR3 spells CASSPTSGTETQYF. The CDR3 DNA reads TGTGCCAGCAGTCCGACTAGCGGGACAGAGACCCAGTACTTC.

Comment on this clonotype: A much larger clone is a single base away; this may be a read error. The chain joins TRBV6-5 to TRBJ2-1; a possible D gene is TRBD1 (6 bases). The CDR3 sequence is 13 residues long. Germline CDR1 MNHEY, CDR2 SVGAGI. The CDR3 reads CASSTIRGNGQFF. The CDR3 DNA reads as TGTGCCAGCAGTACTATCAGGGGTAATGGGCAGTTCTTC.

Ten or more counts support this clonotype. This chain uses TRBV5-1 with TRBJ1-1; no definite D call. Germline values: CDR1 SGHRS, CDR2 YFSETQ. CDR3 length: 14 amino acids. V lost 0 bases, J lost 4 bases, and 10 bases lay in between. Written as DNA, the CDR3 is TGCGCCAGCAGCTTGGGGCCTCCGTCCACTGAAGCTTTCTTT. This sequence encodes CASSLGPPSTEAFF.

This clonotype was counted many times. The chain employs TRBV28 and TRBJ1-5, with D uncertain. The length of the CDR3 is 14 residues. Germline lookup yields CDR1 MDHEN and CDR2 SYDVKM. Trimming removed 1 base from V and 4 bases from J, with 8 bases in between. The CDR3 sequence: CASSLLGGNQPQHF. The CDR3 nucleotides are TGTGCCAGCAGTTTATTGGGTGGTAATCAGCCCCAGCATTTT.

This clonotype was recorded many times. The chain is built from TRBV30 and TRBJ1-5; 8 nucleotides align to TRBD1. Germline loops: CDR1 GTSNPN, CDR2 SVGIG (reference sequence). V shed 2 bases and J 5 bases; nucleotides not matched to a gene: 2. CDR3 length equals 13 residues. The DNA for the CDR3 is TGTGCCTGGAGTCAGGGGGCTGATCAGCCCCAGCATTTT. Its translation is CAWSQGADQPQHF.